This T cell receptor beta chain emerged from a study of brain T cells in children with intractable seizures. Sample time point: blood from clinic visit 5 months post-surgery; TSC patient then seizure free. A remark on this clone: What it binds is not known.

Assay used: immunoSEQ multiplex PCR; TCRdb lists only in-frame clones, some missing. This repertoire shows about 340,000 clones, over 90% found once; its top ten account for about 5.8%. Regarding the study as a whole: Clones missing pre-surgery may reflect undersampling of that blood sample. HCMV serostatus was not known, and viral specificity came from CDR3 similarity only.

Between the trimmed V and J ends, which lost 3 bases and 10 bases, there was a span of 13 bases. The germline V gene encodes CDR1 SEHNR and CDR2 FQNEAQ (reference sequence). The CDR3 covers 13 residues. Source: peripheral blood, taken more than 4 months after surgery. The sequence was collected from a boy under two years old with tuberous sclerosis and intractable seizures. The chain has TRBV7-9 and TRBJ2-1, with D unclear. The CDR3 DNA reads TGTGCCAGCAGCTTTCAGGCCGAGGAGGAGCAGTTCTTC. Its protein is CASSFQAEEEQFF.